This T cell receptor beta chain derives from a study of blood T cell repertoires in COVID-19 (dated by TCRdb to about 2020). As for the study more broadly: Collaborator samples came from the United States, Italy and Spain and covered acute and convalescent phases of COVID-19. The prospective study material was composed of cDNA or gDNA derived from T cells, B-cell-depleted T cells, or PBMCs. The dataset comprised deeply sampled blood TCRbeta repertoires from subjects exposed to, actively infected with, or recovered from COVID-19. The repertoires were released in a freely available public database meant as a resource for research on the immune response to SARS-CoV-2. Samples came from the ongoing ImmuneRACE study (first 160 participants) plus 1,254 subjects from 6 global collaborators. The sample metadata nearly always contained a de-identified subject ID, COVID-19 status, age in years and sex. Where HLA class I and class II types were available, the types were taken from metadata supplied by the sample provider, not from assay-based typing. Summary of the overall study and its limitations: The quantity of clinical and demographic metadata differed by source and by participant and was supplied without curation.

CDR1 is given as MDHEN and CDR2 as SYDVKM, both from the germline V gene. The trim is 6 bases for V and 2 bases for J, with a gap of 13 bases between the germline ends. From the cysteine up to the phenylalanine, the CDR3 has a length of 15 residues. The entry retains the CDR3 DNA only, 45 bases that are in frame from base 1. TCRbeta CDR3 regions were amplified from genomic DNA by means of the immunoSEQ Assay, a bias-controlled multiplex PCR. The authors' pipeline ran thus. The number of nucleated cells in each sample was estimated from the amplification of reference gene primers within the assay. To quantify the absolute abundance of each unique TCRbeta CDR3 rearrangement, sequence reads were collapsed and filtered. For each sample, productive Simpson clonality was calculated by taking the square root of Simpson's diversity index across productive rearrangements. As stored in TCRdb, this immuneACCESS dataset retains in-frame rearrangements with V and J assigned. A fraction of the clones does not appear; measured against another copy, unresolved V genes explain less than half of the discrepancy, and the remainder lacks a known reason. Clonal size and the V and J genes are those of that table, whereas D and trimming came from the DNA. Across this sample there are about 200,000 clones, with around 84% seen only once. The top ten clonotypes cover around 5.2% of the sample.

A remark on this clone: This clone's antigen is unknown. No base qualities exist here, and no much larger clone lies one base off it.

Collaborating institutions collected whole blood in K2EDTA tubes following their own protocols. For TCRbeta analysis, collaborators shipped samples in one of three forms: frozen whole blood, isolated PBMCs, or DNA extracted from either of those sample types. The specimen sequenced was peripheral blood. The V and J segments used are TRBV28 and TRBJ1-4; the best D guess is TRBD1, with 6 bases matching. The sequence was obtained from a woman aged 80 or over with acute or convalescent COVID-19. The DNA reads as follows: TGTGCCAGCAGCCGAACAGGGTTTACTAATGAAAAACTGTTTTTT. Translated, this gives CASSRTGFTNEKLFF.